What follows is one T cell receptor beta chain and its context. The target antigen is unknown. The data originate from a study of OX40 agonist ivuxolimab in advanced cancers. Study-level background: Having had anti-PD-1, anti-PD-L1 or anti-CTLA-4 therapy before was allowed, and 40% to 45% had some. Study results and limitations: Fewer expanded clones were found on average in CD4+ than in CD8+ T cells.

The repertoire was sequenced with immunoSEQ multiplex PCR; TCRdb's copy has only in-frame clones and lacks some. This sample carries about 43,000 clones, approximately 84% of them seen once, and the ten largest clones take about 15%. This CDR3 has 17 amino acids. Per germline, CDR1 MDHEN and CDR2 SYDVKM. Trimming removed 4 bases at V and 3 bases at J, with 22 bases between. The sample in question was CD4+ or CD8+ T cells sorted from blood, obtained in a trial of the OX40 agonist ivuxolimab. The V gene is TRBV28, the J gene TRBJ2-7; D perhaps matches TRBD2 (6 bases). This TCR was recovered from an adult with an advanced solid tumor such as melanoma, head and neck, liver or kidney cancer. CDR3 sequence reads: CASSSPRGSGTYYEQYF. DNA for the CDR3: TGTGCCAGCAGTTCCCCCCGGGGGTCAGGGACCTACTACGAGCAGTACTTC.